This record looks at one TCR beta chain sequence and its context. This clonotype was detected many times. Its target antigen remains unknown. No base qualities exist here, and no much larger clone lies one base off it. This sample was included in a study of T cell repertoires in cytomegalovirus infection (dated by TCRdb to about 2019). Broadly, across the study: Donor HLA type was relevant to the analysis, as public TCR beta signatures indicated carriage of CMV infection together with the matching HLA type.

The instrument given in TCRdb is Illumina HiSeq 1500. TCRdb reran the public reads through fastp at Q25 and MiXCR, keeping productive beta chains. Identical CDR3 protein sequences are pooled into one entry, listed with their most common genes and DNA. The sample includes fewer than 400,000 distinct CDR3 sequences, with around 18% observed a single time. The ten most abundant clones make up approximately 10% of the sample. Reading the germline V gene gives CDR1 SGHVS and CDR2 FQNEAQ. The germline V and J ends show losses of 0 bases and 9 bases respectively, and no gene match explains 6 bases of the junction. The CDR3 starts with the cysteine, ends with the phenylalanine, and has 14 residues. Just CDR3 DNA is preserved here, 42 bases in frame from base 1. Results the study describes overall, beyond this receptor: Carriers of CMV infection plus the relevant HLA type were discriminated by the cumulative frequency of public TCR beta family members in the study cohort and in an independent roughly 370-donor cohort. The ex vivo response was dominated by HLA-C-restricted CMV-specific TCR beta clonotypes, which also provided the single most frequent clonotype in two of eight donors.

Input material: PBMCs. The source is a human donor in good health (CMV status not recorded). Some clones in this sample may be carry-over from other donors' samples. The chain employs TRBV7-8 and TRBJ1-1; 8 junctional bases match TRBD1. The sequenced DNA is TGTGCCAGCAGCTTAGCGGGACAGGCCAGCCAAGCTTTCTTT. The resulting protein is CASSLAGQASQAFF.